The 15 T cell receptor beta chains below come from one sample, sequenced in a study of breast tumors, draining lymph nodes, adjacent tissues. Each CDR3 protein gets one entry after TCRdb re-called the multiplex PCR reads with MiXCR. The sample lists 130,000 or so distinct CDR3 sequences; about a fifth were seen once. The lymph nodes were axillary draining lymph nodes from breast cancer patients. The sample was axillary lymph node tissue. These receptors came from a female donor with breast cancer. Some clones in this sample may be carry-over from other donors' samples.

This clonotype was counted at least ten times. The chain recombines TRBV9 with TRBJ2-1, with 11 bases aligning to TRBD2. CDR1 and CDR2 from the germline V gene are SGDLS and YYNGEE. This CDR3 comprises 15 residues. Trimming removed 3 bases from V and 6 bases from J; junction bases left unmatched: 5. CDR3 sequence (DNA): TGTGCCAGCAGCGCCACTAGCGGGAGAAGCAATGAGCAGTTCTTC. This encodes CASSATSGRSNEQFF.

There are many counts of this clonotype. The chain uses TRBV5-1 and TRBJ2-2, with D uncertain. The CDR3 is made up of 13 amino acids. The V gene lost 0 bases and the J gene lost 4 bases, with 4 bases spanning the gap. The V gene's germline CDR1 is SGHRS and CDR2 YFSETQ. CDR3 amino acids: CASSLGVTGELFF. Written as DNA, the CDR3 is TGCGCCAGCAGCTTGGGTGTCACCGGGGAGCTGTTTTTT.

This clonotype has ten or more counts. The rearrangement uses TRBV5-1 and TRBJ2-7; 7 bases match TRBD2. Per the germline V gene, CDR1 is SGHRS and CDR2 is YFSETQ. V trimming: 0 bases; J trimming: 5 bases; junction bases outside the gene matches: 8. This CDR3 is 15 amino acids long. The DNA for the CDR3 is TGCGCCAGCAGCTTGGGGGGAGGGCCGAGTAACGAGCAGTACTTC. Amino acid sequence: CASSLGGGPSNEQYF.

The chain combines TRBV29-1 with TRBJ1-1; a possible D gene is TRBD1 (5 bases). This CDR3 is built from 12 residues. V lost 6 bases, J lost 0 bases, and 8 bases lay in between. The V gene's germline CDR1 is SQVTM and CDR2 ANQGSEA. The CDR3 is CSVGRMNTEAFF. As DNA, the CDR3 is TGCAGCGTGGGACGGATGAACACTGAAGCTTTCTTT.

Note on this clonotype: A junction end diverges from the germline sequence, so it may reflect a read error. V gene TRBV18 combines with J gene TRBJ2-1; 8 nucleotides line up with TRBD1. Germline V gene data show CDR1 as KGHSH and CDR2 as LQKENI. The CDR3 is 15 residues long. As DNA, the CDR3 is TGTGCCAGCTCACCCCCGGGACAGGCCTTCAATGAGCAGTCCTTC. This translates into CASSPPGQAFNEQSF.

Ten or more counts support this clonotype. V gene TRBV12-5 combines with J gene TRBJ2-2, with TRBD1 as a possible D gene (5 bases). Trimming took 7 bases from V and 12 from J, leaving 12 bases between them. Looked up from germline, CDR1 is LGHNT and CDR2 is FRNRAP. The CDR3 consists of 11 residues. Written as DNA, the CDR3 is TGTGCTAGTGTGTACGCAGGGAAGCTGTTTTTT. This sequence encodes CASVYAGKLFF.

In its sample, this clonotype was seen many times. The V call is TRBV7-2, the J call TRBJ2-3, with 9 bases that match TRBD2. Germline trimming cut 5 bases from V and 2 bases from J; bases unmatched to any gene: 2. The germline V gene encodes CDR1 SGHTA and CDR2 FQGNSA. The CDR3 is made up of 14 amino acids. CDR3 in DNA: TGTGCCAGCAGCAGACTAGCGGTCACAGATACGCAGTATTTT. This translates into CASSRLAVTDTQYF.

The V gene is TRBV5-4, the J gene TRBJ2-2, with 12 nucleotides matching TRBD2. The V gene's germline CDR1 is SGHNT and CDR2 YYREEE (reference sequence). The CDR3 sequence is 16 residues long. The V gene end was trimmed by 2 bases and the J gene end by 5 bases; junction bases not matched to a gene: 4. The CDR3 nucleotides are TGTGCCAGCAGCTTACTAGCGGGAGGACGAACCGGGGAGCTGTTTTTT. Its protein is CASSLLAGGRTGELFF.

The table lists this clonotype with a few counts. The chain joins TRBV19 to TRBJ1-5; D gene unclear. The CDR3 runs to 16 residues. Germline CDR1 is LNHDA and CDR2 is SQIVND (reference sequence). The V gene lost 8 bases and the J gene lost 2 bases, with 19 bases spanning the gap. The CDR3 is CASGEQSGRRNQPQHF. CDR3 in DNA: TGTGCCAGTGGTGAGCAATCCGGGCGGCGCAATCAGCCCCAGCATTTT.

Concerning this clonotype itself: Since a much larger clone is just one base distant, this may be a read error. The gene calls are TRBV7-8 and TRBJ1-5, with TRBD1 as a possible D gene (5 bases). Trimming took 2 bases from V and 3 from J, leaving 8 bases between them. The CDR3 spans 14 residues. Germline CDR1 and CDR2: SGHVS and FQNEAQ. The CDR3 reads CASSLSGANQPQHF. The CDR3 nucleotides read TGTGCCAGCAGCTTATCTGGGGCCAATCAGCCCCAGCATTTT.

The table lists this clonotype with many counts. The chain has TRBV20-1 and TRBJ2-1; D is possibly TRBD1 (5 bases). CDR3 length: 13 amino acids. V was trimmed by 4 bases and J by 8 bases, leaving 15 bases between them. Germline values: CDR1 DFQATT, CDR2 SNEGSKA (reference sequence). CDR3 in DNA: TGCAGTGCTAACGGACCCGCAGGGCATGAGCAGTTCTTC. Translation gives CSANGPAGHEQFF.

This clonotype appeared many times. The chain combines TRBV20-1 with TRBJ2-3; perhaps TRBD2 as D (6 bases). Looked up from germline, CDR1 is DFQATT and CDR2 is SNEGSKA (reference sequence). The V end was cut by 2 bases, the J end by 1 base, with 19 bases between. CDR3 length: 17 residues. The CDR3 DNA follows: TGCAGTGCTAGATCCCCTGGGGGGTCAGTGGGCACAGATACGCAGTATTTT. This codes for CSARSPGGSVGTDTQYF.

About this clonotype: A much larger clone lies one base from this, so it may be a read error. V gene TRBV7-2 combines with J gene TRBJ2-5, with 8 bases matching TRBD2. Germline-derived CDR1 and CDR2 are SGHTA and FQGNSA. This CDR3 region has 13 residues. The CDR3: CASSFEVSGTRVF. CDR3 bases: TGTGCCAGCAGCTTCGAAGTTAGCGGGACGCGGGTTTTC.

This clonotype has at least ten counts. J is TRBJ2-5 and V is TRBV7-9; TRBD1 aligns across 9 bases. The CDR3 loop spans 17 amino acids. After removal of 5 bases from V and 4 bases from J, the junction contained 14 bases not matched to a gene. CDR1 is SEHNR and CDR2 is FQNEAQ in the germline V gene (reference sequence). The CDR3 DNA reads TGTGCCAGCAGCCACGAAAAGGGGACAGGGCGTACAGAGACCCAGTACTTC. Translating gives CASSHEKGTGRTETQYF.

In the case of this clonotype: A clone one base away is much larger, so this may be a read error. The gene calls are TRBV28 and TRBJ2-7; 7 bases map to TRBD1. Germline V lookup: CDR1 MDHEN, CDR2 SYDVKM. V trimming: 6 bases; J trimming: 7 bases; junction bases outside the gene matches: 9. The CDR3 length is 13 residues. The CDR3 nucleotides are TGTGCCAGCAGAGGTCCCAGGACAGGAGAGCAGTACTTC. As protein: CASRGPRTGEQYF.